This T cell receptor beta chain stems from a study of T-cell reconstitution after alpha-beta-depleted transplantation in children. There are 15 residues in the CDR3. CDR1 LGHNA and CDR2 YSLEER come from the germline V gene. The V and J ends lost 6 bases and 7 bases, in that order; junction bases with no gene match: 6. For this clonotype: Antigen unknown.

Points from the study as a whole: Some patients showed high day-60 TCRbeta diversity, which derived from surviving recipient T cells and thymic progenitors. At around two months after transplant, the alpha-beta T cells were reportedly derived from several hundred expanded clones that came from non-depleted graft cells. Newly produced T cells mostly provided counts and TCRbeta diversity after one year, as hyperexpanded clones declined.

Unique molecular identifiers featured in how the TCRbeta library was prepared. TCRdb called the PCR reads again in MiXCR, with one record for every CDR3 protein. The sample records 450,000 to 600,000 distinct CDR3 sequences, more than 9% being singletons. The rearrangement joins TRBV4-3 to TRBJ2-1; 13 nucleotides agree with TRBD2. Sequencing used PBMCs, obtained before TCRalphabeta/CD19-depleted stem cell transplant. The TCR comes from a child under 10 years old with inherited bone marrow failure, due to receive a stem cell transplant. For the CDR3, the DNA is TGCGCCAGCAGTCGGACTAGCGGGAGTGTTAATGAGCAGTTCTTC. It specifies CASSRTSGSVNEQFF.